These 24 T cell receptor beta chains share one sample of origin, sequenced in a study of T cell responses to AZD1222 COVID-19 vaccine. Sequencing used immunoSEQ multiplex PCR; TCRdb keeps in-frame clones, though not all of them. The sample includes 45,000 to 70,000 clones, 75% to 90% seen only once; the top ten take over 15%. This sample comprised peripheral blood, obtained on day 0 of AZD1222 vaccination. Receptors originate from an adult in good health.

The chain employs TRBV30 and TRBJ2-7; D uncertain. Trimming stripped 4 bases from V and 6 bases from J, with 13 bases between. This CDR3 is 12 amino acids long. CDR1 is GTSNPN and CDR2 is SVGIG in the germline V gene (reference sequence). This CDR3 is CAWNHAVGEQYF. The CDR3 nucleotides are TGTGCCTGGAATCACGCGGTGGGCGAGCAGTACTTC.

V gene TRBV4-1 combines with J gene TRBJ2-7; 13 bases match TRBD2. Germline CDR1 MGHRA, CDR2 YSYEKL. Trimming at V came to 1 base and at J to 2 bases, leaving 14 bases not matched to a gene. The CDR3 length is 20 residues. The CDR3 sequence: CASSQGPGLAGVFPAYEQYF. The CDR3 DNA follows: TGCGCCAGCAGCCAAGGCCCCGGACTAGCGGGAGTCTTCCCAGCCTACGAGCAGTACTTC.

The chain couples TRBV7-2 to TRBJ2-5; D assignment may be TRBD1 or TRBD2 (6 bases each). Germline lookup yields CDR1 SGHTA and CDR2 FQGNSA. The V gene lost 1 base and the J gene lost 5 bases, with 14 bases spanning the gap. CDR3 length equals 15 residues. CDR3 residues: CASSLEWGAGETQYF. The CDR3 bases are TGTGCCAGCAGCTTAGAATGGGGGGCGGGTGAGACCCAGTACTTC.

The chain uses TRBV3-1 (or the pseudogene TRBV3-2) and TRBJ2-3; the D gene is possibly TRBD1 (6 bases). In germline, CDR1 is LGHDT, CDR2 YNNKEL (reference sequence). CDR3 length equals 15 residues. Trimming removed 1 base from V and 0 bases from J, with 8 bases in between. Written as DNA, the CDR3 is TGTGCCAGCAGCCAAGGTCAGGGGAGCACAGATACGCAGTATTTT. Amino acid sequence: CASSQGQGSTDTQYF.

This rearrangement joins TRBV18 to TRBJ1-1; D is ambiguous. Germline lookup yields CDR1 KGHSH and CDR2 LQKENI. The length of the CDR3 is 13 residues. V was shortened by 6 bases and J by 6 bases, with 14 bases between the two germline ends. The CDR3 sequence is CASSFSSSAEAFF. The DNA of the CDR3 is TGTGCCAGCTCCTTTTCTAGCTCGGCTGAAGCTTTCTTT.

Judged by abundance, this clone is medium-sized (0.01 to 0.1%). Other nucleotide sequences from this sample produce the same CDR3. This rearrangement joins TRBV7-9 to TRBJ2-7, with D possibly TRBD1 on 5 matching bases. The germline CDR1 and CDR2 sequences are SEHNR and FQNEAQ (reference sequence). V shed 4 bases and J shed 3 bases, with 13 bases lying between them. This CDR3 contains 14 residues. The CDR3 sequence: CASSSSQGVYEQYF. The DNA of the CDR3 is TGTGCCAGCAGCTCCTCCCAGGGCGTCTACGAGCAGTACTTC.

The genes are TRBV4-3 and TRBJ1-1; 8 bases map to TRBD1. CDR1 and CDR2 from the germline V gene are LGHNA and YSLEER. J gave up 8 bases and V 0 bases, and 5 bases lay outside the gene matches. The CDR3 loop spans 14 amino acids. The CDR3 region is CASSQDRGTGEAFF. CDR3 DNA sequence: TGCGCCAGCAGCCAAGATAGAGGGACAGGAGAAGCTTTCTTT.

The chain is built from TRBV5-1 and TRBJ1-2; TRBD1 matches at 9 bases. The J segment lost 2 bases and the V segment lost 2 bases, leaving 1 base of the junction unmatched. CDR1 is SGHRS, CDR2 YFSETQ, per germline. The CDR3 sequence is 14 residues long. CDR3 nucleotide sequence: TGCGCCAGCAGCTTCGGGACAGGGAACTATGGCTACACCTTC. Translation gives CASSFGTGNYGYTF.

The V call is TRBV18, the J call TRBJ1-5; D gene unclear. Germline values: CDR1 KGHSH, CDR2 LQKENI. The V end lost 3 bases, the J end lost 4 bases, and 7 bases lay between the germline ends. The CDR3 is 13 residues long. This chain's CDR3 is CASSPSLNQPQHF. CDR3 bases: TGTGCCAGCTCACCCTCTCTGAATCAGCCCCAGCATTTT.

This rearrangement joins TRBV12-3 or TRBV12-4 to TRBJ1-1, with D unclear. V was cut by 4 bases and J by 5 bases, with 8 bases left in between. This CDR3 is 12 amino acids long. Here the CDR3 reads CASSWGGTEAFF. The CDR3 DNA follows: TGTGCCAGCAGTTGGGGAGGAACTGAAGCTTTCTTT.

This chain connects TRBV19 to TRBJ1-1; 9 nucleotides line up with TRBD1. Per the germline V gene, CDR1 is LNHDA and CDR2 is SQIVND (reference sequence). The V segment lost 10 bases and the J segment 0 bases; nucleotides outside the gene matches: 12. This CDR3 is 16 amino acids long. The CDR3 here is CATKGGQGRLNTEAFF. CDR3 sequence (DNA): TGTGCCACCAAGGGGGGACAGGGTCGTTTGAACACTGAAGCTTTCTTT.

This clone was seen just once. The chain carries TRBV6-6 and TRBJ1-1, with 12 nucleotides matching TRBD1. Germline trimming cut 5 bases from V and 3 bases from J; bases unmatched to any gene: 10. Germline V gene lookup returns CDR1 MNHNY and CDR2 SVGAGI (reference sequence). The CDR3 sequence is 17 residues long. The CDR3 DNA reads as TGTGCCAGCAGTCAGGGGACAGGGGGCATCGGGGACACTGAAGCTTTCTTT. Protein product: CASSQGTGGIGDTEAFF.

The chain recombines TRBV9 with TRBJ2-7; TRBD2 matches 10 bases. V shed 0 bases and J 2 bases; nucleotides not matched to a gene: 2. Germline values: CDR1 SGDLS, CDR2 YYNGEE. The CDR3 totals 15 residues. CDR3 region: CASSVALAGPYEQYF. The CDR3 DNA sequence: TGTGCCAGCAGCGTAGCACTAGCGGGACCCTACGAGCAGTACTTC.

The CDR3 loop reads CASSQALPGFTYPNKEGYEQYF. As DNA, the CDR3 is TGTGCCAGCAGCCAAGCCCTTCCAGGGTTTACCTACCCGAACAAAGAAGGCTACGAGCAGTACTTC. V usage is TRBV14 and J usage is TRBJ2-7; D possibly corresponds to TRBD1 (5 bases). Germline-derived CDR1 and CDR2 are SGHDN and FVKESK. V gave up 1 base and J gave up 3 bases, with 34 bases separating them. This CDR3 has 22 amino acids.

The chain uses TRBV20-1 and TRBJ1-2, with D unclear. CDR1 and CDR2 from the germline V gene are DFQATT and SNEGSKA (reference sequence). CDR3 length: 11 amino acids. The ends were cut back, 3 bases at V and 6 bases at J, with 8 bases in the middle. CDR3 sequence: CSASRQDGYTF. CDR3 nucleotides: TGCAGTGCTAGTCGCCAGGATGGCTACACCTTC.

This chain uses TRBV27 with TRBJ2-1; D might be TRBD2 (5 bases). The CDR3 is 14 amino acids. Germline CDR1 reads MNHEY; CDR2 reads SMNVEV (reference sequence). With 6 bases removed from V and 8 bases from J, the gap between germline ends came to 17 bases. The CDR3 nucleotides read TGTGCCAGCAGGTGGACTTCCCAACGCTATGAGCAGTTCTTC. Translated: CASRWTSQRYEQFF.

This chain joins TRBV6-4 and TRBJ2-3; D is perhaps TRBD1 (5 bases). The CDR3 is made up of 13 amino acids. In germline, CDR1 is MRHNA, CDR2 SNTAGT. Trimming removed 8 bases at V and 3 bases at J, with 12 bases between. The CDR3 spells CASSPTATDTQYF. Written as DNA, the CDR3 is TGTGCCAGCTCCCCGACAGCTACAGATACGCAGTATTTT.

The chain joins TRBV12-3 or TRBV12-4 to TRBJ2-2; D uncertain. The germline V and J ends were trimmed by 7 bases and 9 bases, with 12 bases remaining between them. The CDR3 is 12 residues long. The CDR3 loop reads CASKGEEWELFF. The DNA of the CDR3 is TGTGCCAGCAAGGGCGAGGAGTGGGAGCTGTTTTTT.

The chain is built from TRBV18 and TRBJ1-1, with unresolved D. This CDR3 has 15 amino acids. Germline V CDR1 and CDR2: KGHSH, LQKENI. Trimming stripped 2 bases from V and 5 bases from J, with 15 bases between. For the CDR3, the DNA is TGTGCCAGCTCACCAAGGCGAGAGGCTGGGACTGAAGCTTTCTTT. Translated, it gives CASSPRREAGTEAFF.

The chain carries TRBV5-1 and TRBJ1-1; 8 bases map to TRBD1. Germline CDR1 and CDR2: SGHRS and YFSETQ. With 2 bases clipped from V and 1 base from J, the junction kept 4 bases outside the gene matches. The CDR3 is 15 residues long. CDR3 DNA: TGCGCCAGCAGCTTTACCGGGACAGGGAACACTGAAGCTTTCTTT. Protein sequence: CASSFTGTGNTEAFF.

The V and J genes are TRBV3-1 (or the pseudogene TRBV3-2) and TRBJ1-1; the D is unclear. The CDR3 runs 14 residues. Germline values: CDR1 LGHDT, CDR2 YNNKEL (reference sequence). Trimming took off 3 bases at V and 3 bases at J, with 11 bases between the two ends. The CDR3 spells CASSHQRRDTEAFF. The CDR3, as DNA: TGTGCCAGCAGCCACCAGCGACGGGACACTGAAGCTTTCTTT.

The chain combines TRBV4-1 with TRBJ1-2; possible D gene TRBD1, 6 bases. The CDR3 length is 14 residues. Between the trimmed V and J ends, which lost 4 bases and 8 bases, there was a span of 17 bases. CDR1 is MGHRA and CDR2 is YSYEKL in the germline V gene. CDR3 nucleotides: TGCGCCAGCAGCCTCATGCCTGGAACAGGGGGCTACACCTTC. Its protein product is CASSLMPGTGGYTF.

The chain links TRBV6-5 to TRBJ2-7; D tentatively fits TRBD1 or TRBD2 (5 bases each). There are 14 residues in the CDR3. V lost 0 bases to trimming and J lost 9 bases, with 15 bases between them. In germline, CDR1 is MNHEY, CDR2 SVGAGI. DNA of the CDR3: TGTGCCAGCAGTTACTCGAGGGACCGGGTCGGGCAGTACTTC. Protein product: CASSYSRDRVGQYF.

The chain links TRBV5-3 to TRBJ2-7; 14 nucleotides agree with TRBD2. TRBV5-3 is labeled an ORF, and its function is uncertain. Losses at the gene ends were 4 bases for V and 5 bases for J; bases not matched to a gene: 5. The CDR3 consists of 15 residues. The CDR3 bases are TGTGCCAGAAGCCCTGGACTAGCGGGAGGTGACGAGCAGTACTTC. Translated: CARSPGLAGGDEQYF.